This T cell receptor (beta chain) derives from a study of molecular identifiers for immune sequencing clone quantification. Study as a whole: In replicates, RNA taken from approximately 22,000 or 94,000 naive CD8 cells was divided five ways, and four portions underwent sequencing.

V was clipped by 0 bases and J by 3 bases, with 5 bases between them. CDR1 and CDR2 (germline): MGHRA, YSYEKL. This CDR3 has 14 amino acids. Study findings and constraints: One cell's worth of spiked Jurkat TCR RNA was reportedly detectable among approximately 1 million naive cells.

The table lists this clonotype with many counts. No antigen is known for it. MiXCR was run by TCRdb on the PCR reads, yielding one entry per CDR3 protein. The table lists approximately 630,000 distinct CDR3 sequences, roughly 23% of them singletons, with about 0.84% in the top ten. Using 10%, 30% or 50% RNA, naive CD8 libraries were derived from around 20,000 to 1,000,000 sorted cells. Sequenced: naive CD8+ T cells from blood, with Jurkat cell RNA spiked in. The subset: FACS-sorted CD8+CD4-CCR7+CD45RA+ naive T cells. This chain joins TRBV4-1 and TRBJ2-2; possibly TRBD1 for D (5 bases). This clonotype originated in a human donor in good health. Some libraries in this study had Jurkat cell RNA spiked in. The CDR3 reads CASSQEGDTGELFF. CDR3 bases: TGCGCCAGCAGCCAAGAAGGGGACACCGGGGAGCTGTTTTTT.